This passage covers 4 T cell receptor beta chains from one sample sequenced in a study of CD8+ T cells in alopecia areata. The treatment is: oral pan-JAK inhibitor, 5-10 mg twice daily. The authors extracted RNA and reverse transcribed it into cDNA as the sequencing template. This table comes from immunoSEQ multiplex PCR, and its TCRdb copy is limited to in-frame clones, with some not included. The table has more than 150,000 clones, 55% to 70% seen once; the top ten hold approximately 3.4%. The source was CD4+ T cells sorted from blood, collected at week 4, from a patient treated with tofacitinib. These receptors all stem from a human donor with alopecia areata.

The chain employs TRBV7-9 and TRBJ1-5; 10 bases map to TRBD1. The CDR3 is 17 residues long. The V segment lost 5 bases and the J segment 0 bases; nucleotides outside the gene matches: 7. CDR1 SEHNR and CDR2 FQNEAQ come from the germline V gene (reference sequence). The CDR3 DNA follows: TGTGCCAGCAGCCCCCGGGACAGGGGCTATAGCAATCAGCCCCAGCATTTT. Residues: CASSPRDRGYSNQPQHF.

This clone appeared a few times. The CDR3 DNA reads TGTGCCAGCAGTGAATCGGACGCCGCGAACACCGGGGAGCTGTTTTTT. Protein product: CASSESDAANTGELFF. V is TRBV25-1 and J is TRBJ2-2; D is unresolved. The CDR3 contains 16 residues. Looked up from germline, CDR1 is MGHDK and CDR2 is SYGVNS. Trimming stripped 1 base from V and 0 bases from J, with 9 bases between.

The chain couples TRBV18 to TRBJ2-3; possibly TRBD2 for D (6 bases). V lost 2 bases, J lost 3 bases, and 15 bases lay in between. CDR3 size: 16 residues. The germline V gene has CDR1 KGHSH and CDR2 LQKENI. This CDR3 is CASSPNGGLSTDTQYF. CDR3 DNA: TGTGCCAGCTCACCAAACGGGGGTCTATCGACAGATACGCAGTATTTT.

This clone has only a few counts. The genes are TRBV28 and TRBJ2-7; the D is unclear. Trimming removed 6 bases from V and 4 bases from J, with 10 bases in between. The V gene's germline CDR1 is MDHEN and CDR2 SYDVKM. This CDR3 spans 12 amino acids. The chain's CDR3 is CASSRDSYEQYF. DNA for the CDR3: TGTGCCAGCAGCCGAGACTCTTACGAGCAGTACTTC.